This TCR beta chain was recovered during a study of graft-versus-host responses after intestinal transplantation. Looking at the study overall: For approximately three years after anti-thymocyte globulin induction, all recipients took tacrolimus and steroids.

Only in-frame clones appear in the TCRdb table, and some are missing; sequencing was by immunoSEQ multiplex PCR. This table has about 43,000 clones, about 95% appearing once. Losses at the gene ends were 6 bases for V and 2 bases for J; bases not matched to a gene: 12. CDR1 is MGHRA, CDR2 YSYEKL, per germline. CDR3 size: 16 residues. This rearrangement joins TRBV4-1 to TRBJ2-5; 7 bases are shared with TRBD1. The source material was PBMCs, sampled 335 days after intestinal transplant. The TCR comes from a human patient who received an intestinal transplant, so some T cells may come from the graft donor. CDR3 bases: TGCGCCAGCAGGAGAACCGACAGGGAGATTCAAGAGACCCAGTACTTC. Encoded protein: CASRRTDREIQETQYF.